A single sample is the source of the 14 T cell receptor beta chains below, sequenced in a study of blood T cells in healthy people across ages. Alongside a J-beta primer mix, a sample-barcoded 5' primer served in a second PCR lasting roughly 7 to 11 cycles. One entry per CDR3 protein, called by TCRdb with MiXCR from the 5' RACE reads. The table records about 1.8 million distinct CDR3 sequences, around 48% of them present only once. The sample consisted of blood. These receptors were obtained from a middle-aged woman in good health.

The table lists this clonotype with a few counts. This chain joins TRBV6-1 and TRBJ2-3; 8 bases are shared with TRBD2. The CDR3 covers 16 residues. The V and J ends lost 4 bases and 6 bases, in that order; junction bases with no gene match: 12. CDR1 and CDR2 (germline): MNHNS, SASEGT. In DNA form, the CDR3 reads TGTGCCAGCAGTGCCCCCGCGGGACTAGTTAGTGATACGCAGTATTTT. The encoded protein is CASSAPAGLVSDTQYF.

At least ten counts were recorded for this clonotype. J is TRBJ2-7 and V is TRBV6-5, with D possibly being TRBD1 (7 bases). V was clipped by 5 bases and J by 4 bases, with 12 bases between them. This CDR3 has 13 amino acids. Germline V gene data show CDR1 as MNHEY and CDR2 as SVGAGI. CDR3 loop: CASSRGTAYEQYF. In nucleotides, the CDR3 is TGTGCCAGCAGTCGCGGGACAGCTTACGAGCAGTACTTC.

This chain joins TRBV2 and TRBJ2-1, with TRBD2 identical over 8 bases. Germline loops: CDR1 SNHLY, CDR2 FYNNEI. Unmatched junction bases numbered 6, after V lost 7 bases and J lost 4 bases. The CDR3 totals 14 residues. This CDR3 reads CASNERGQYNEQFF. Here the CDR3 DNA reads TGTGCCAGCAACGAGCGGGGGCAGTACAATGAGCAGTTCTTC.

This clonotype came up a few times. The CDR3 protein is CSATTGRDGQFF. As DNA, the CDR3 is TGCAGTGCTACCACAGGACGGGACGGACAGTTCTTC. This chain connects TRBV20-1 to TRBJ2-1; the D gene could be TRBD1 or TRBD2 (5 bases each). This CDR3 comprises 12 residues. V was clipped by 4 bases and J by 13 bases, with 17 bases between them. From germline, CDR1 is DFQATT and CDR2 SNEGSKA (reference sequence).

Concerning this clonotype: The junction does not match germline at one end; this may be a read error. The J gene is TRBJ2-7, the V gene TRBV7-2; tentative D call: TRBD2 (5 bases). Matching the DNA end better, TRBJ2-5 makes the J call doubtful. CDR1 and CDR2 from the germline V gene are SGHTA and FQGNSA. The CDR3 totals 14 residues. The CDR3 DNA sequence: TGTGCCAGCAGCATAGCGCAGGCGCCAGAGACCCAGTACTTC. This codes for CASSIAQAPETQYF.

CDR3 in amino acids: CSASSGTTARDTQYF. CDR3 coding DNA: TGCAGTGCTAGTTCCGGGACCACGGCTCGAGATACGCAGTATTTT. The rearrangement joins TRBV20-1 to TRBJ2-3; possibly TRBD1 or TRBD2 for D (5 bases each). This CDR3 has 15 amino acids. The germline V gene encodes CDR1 DFQATT and CDR2 SNEGSKA (reference sequence). V dropped 3 bases and J dropped 5 bases, with 18 bases sitting between them.

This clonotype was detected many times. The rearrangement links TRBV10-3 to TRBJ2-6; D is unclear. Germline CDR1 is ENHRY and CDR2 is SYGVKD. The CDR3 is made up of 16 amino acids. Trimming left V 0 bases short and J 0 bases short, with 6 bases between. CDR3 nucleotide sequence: TGTGCCATCAGTGAGTCGACTCACTCTGGGGCCAACGTCCTGACTTTC. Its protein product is CAISESTHSGANVLTF.

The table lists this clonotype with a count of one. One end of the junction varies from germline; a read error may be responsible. CDR3 residues: CSVEVGNNEQFF. CDR3 nucleotide sequence: TGCAGCGTTGAGGTTGGGAATAATGAGCAGTTCTTT. V and J are TRBV29-1 and TRBJ2-1; no clear D gene. The CDR3 sequence is 12 residues long. Germline CDR1 and CDR2: SQVTM and ANQGSEA.

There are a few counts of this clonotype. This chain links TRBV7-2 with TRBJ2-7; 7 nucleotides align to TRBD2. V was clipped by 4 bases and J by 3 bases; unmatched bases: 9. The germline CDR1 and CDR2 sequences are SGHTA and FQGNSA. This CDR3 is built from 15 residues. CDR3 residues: CASSWMSGTNYEQYF. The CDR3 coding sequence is TGTGCCAGCAGCTGGATGTCCGGGACTAACTACGAGCAGTACTTC.

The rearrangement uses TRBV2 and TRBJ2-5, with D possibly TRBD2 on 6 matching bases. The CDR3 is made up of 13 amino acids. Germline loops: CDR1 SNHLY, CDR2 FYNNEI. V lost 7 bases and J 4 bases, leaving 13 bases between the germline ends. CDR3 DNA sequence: TGTGCCAGCAACCTCTACGGGGGAGAGACCCAGTACTTC. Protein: CASNLYGGETQYF.

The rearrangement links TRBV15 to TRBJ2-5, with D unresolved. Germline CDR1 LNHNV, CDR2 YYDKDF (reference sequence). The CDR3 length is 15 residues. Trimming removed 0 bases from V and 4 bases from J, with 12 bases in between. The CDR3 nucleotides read TGTGCCACCAGCAGAGATCCCGACGCCCGAGAGACCCAGTACTTC. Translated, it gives CATSRDPDARETQYF.

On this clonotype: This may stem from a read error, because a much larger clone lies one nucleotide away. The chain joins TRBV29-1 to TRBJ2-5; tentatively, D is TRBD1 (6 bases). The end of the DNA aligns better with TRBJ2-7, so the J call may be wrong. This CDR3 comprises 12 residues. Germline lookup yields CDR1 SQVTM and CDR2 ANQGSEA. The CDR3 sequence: CSVGTDIYEQYF. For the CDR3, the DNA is TGCAGCGTTGGGACAGATATCTACGAGCAGTACTTC.

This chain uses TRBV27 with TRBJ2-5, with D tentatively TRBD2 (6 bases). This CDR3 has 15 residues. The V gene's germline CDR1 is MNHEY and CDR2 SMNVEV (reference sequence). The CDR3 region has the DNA TGTGCTTCCCAGTTTGCGGGGCAGGGCTGGGAGACCCAGTACTTC. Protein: CASQFAGQGWETQYF.

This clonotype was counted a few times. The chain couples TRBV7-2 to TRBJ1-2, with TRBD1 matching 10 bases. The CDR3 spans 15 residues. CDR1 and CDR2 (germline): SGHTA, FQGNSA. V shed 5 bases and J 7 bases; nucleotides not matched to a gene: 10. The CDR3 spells CASSIRQGAVGGYTF. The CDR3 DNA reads TGTGCCAGCAGCATCCGACAGGGGGCGGTTGGTGGCTACACCTTC.